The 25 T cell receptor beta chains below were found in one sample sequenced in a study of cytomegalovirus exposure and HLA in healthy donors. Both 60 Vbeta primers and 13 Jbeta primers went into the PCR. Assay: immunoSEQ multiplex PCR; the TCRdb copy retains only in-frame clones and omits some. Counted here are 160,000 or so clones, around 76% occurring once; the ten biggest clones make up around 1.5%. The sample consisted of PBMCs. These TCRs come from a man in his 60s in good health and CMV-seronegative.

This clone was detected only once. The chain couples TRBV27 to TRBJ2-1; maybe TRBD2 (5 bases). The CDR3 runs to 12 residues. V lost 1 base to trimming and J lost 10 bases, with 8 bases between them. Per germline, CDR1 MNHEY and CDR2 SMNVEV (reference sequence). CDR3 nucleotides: TGTGCCAGCAGTTTATTAACGGGGGAGCAGTTCTTC. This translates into CASSLLTGEQFF.

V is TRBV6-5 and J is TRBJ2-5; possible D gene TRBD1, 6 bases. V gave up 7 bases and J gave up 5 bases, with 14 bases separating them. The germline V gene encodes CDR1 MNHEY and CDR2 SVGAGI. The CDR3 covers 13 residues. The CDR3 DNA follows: TGTGCCAGCAAAGAACAGGGCCTGGAGACCCAGTACTTC. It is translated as CASKEQGLETQYF.

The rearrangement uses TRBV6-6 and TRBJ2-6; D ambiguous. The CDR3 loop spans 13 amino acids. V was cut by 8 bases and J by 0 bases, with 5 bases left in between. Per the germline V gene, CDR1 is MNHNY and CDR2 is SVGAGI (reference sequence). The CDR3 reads CASWHSGANVLTF. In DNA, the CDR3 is TGTGCCAGCTGGCACTCTGGGGCCAACGTCCTGACTTTC.

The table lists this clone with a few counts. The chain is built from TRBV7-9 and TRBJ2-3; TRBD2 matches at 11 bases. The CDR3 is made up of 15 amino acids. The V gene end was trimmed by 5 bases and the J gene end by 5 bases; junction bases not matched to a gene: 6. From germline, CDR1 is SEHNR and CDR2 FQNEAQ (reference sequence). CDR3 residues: CASSPGTSGGDTQYF. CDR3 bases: TGTGCCAGCAGCCCCGGGACTAGCGGAGGAGATACGCAGTATTTT. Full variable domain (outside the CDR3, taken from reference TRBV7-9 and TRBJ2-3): DTGVSQNPRHKITKRGQNVTFRCDPISEHNRLYWYRQTLGQGPEFLTYFQNEAQLEKSRLLSDRFSAERPKGSFSTLEIQRTEQGDSAMYLCASSPGTSGGDTQYFGPGTRLTVL.

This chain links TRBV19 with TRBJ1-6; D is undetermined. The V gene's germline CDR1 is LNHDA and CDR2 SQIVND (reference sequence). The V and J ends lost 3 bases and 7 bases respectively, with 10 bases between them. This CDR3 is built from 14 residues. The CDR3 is CASSIGPQNSPLHF. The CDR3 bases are TGTGCCAGTAGTATCGGTCCGCAAAATTCACCCCTCCACTTT.

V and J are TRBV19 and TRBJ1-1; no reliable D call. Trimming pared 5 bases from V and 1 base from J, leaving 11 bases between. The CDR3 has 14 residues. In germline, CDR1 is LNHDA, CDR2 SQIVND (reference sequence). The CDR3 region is CASSFLAGNTEAFF. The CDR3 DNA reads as TGTGCCAGTAGTTTCCTTGCGGGGAACACTGAAGCTTTCTTT.

CDR3 nucleotides: TGTGCCAGCAGTGCACAGGGGTACTATGGCTACACCTTC. Its translation is CASSAQGYYGYTF. This chain uses TRBV7-6 with TRBJ1-2; TRBD1 agrees at 7 bases. The V gene's germline CDR1 is SGHVS and CDR2 FNYEAQ. The CDR3 spans 13 residues. V shed 6 bases, J shed 3 bases, and the junction held 4 bases outside the gene matches.

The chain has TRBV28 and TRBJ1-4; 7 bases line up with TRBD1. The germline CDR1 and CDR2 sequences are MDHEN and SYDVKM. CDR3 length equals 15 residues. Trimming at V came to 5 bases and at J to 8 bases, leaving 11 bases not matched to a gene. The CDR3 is CASSTSGTAREKLFF. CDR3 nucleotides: TGTGCCAGCAGTACCTCCGGGACAGCGAGAGAAAAACTGTTTTTT. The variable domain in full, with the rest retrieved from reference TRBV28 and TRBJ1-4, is DVKVTQSSRYLVKRTGEKVFLECVQDMDHENMFWYRQDPGLGLRLIYFSYDVKMKEKGDIPEGYSVSREKKERFSLILESASTNQTSMYLCASSTSGTAREKLFFGSGTQLSVL.

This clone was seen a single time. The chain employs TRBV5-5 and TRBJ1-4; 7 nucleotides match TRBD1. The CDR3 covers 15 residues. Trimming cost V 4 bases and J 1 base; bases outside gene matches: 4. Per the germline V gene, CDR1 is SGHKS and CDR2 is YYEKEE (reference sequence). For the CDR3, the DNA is TGTGCCAGCAGCCCCAACAGGGGAACTAATGAAAAACTGTTTTTT. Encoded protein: CASSPNRGTNEKLFF.

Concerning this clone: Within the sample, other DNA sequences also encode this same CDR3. CDR3 in amino acids: CASSLRGTDTQYF. CDR3 DNA sequence: TGTGCCAGCAGCTTGCGAGGCACAGATACGCAGTATTTT. The chain employs TRBV5-6 and TRBJ2-3, with D unresolved. CDR1 SGHDT and CDR2 YYEEEE come from the germline V gene. The CDR3 is 13 amino acids. The V end lost 1 base, the J end lost 1 base, and 4 bases lay between the germline ends.

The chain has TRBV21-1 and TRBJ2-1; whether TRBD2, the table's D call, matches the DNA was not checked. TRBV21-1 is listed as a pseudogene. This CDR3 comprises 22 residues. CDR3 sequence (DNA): TGTGCCAGCAGCAATGGTAACCCCTCCCCGGGACTAGCGGCCAGACGCGGCAATGAGCAGTTCTTC. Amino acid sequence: CASSNGNPSPGLAARRGNEQFF.

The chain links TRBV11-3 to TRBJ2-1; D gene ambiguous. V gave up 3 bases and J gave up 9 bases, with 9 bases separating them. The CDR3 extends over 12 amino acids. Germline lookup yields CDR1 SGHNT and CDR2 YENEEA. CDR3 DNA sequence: TGTGCCAGCAGCTTCCGGAGCAGTGAGCAGTTCTTC. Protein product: CASSFRSSEQFF.

The CDR3 DNA follows: TGCGCCAGCAGCCAAGATCCCGCCGGGGGTGGAAACACCATATATTTT. Translated, it gives CASSQDPAGGGNTIYF. The V call is TRBV4-3, the J call TRBJ1-3; possible D gene TRBD1, 5 bases. V shed 0 bases and J shed 3 bases, with 12 bases lying between them. The CDR3 consists of 16 residues. Germline V gene sequence: CDR1 LGHNA, CDR2 YSLEER.

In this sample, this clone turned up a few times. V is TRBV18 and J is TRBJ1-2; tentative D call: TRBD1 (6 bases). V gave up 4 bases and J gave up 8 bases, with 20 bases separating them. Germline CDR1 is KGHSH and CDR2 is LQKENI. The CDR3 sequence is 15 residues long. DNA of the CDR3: TGTGCCAGCTCACAGGACAGCGACGCAGGTTACGGCTACACCTTC. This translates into CASSQDSDAGYGYTF.

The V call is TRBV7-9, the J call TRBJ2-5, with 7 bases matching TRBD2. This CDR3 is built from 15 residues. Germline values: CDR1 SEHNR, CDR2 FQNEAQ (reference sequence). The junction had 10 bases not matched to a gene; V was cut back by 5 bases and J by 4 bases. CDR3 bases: TGTGCCAGCAGCCCCTTGGGAGGGAGGCTAGAGACCCAGTACTTC. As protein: CASSPLGGRLETQYF.

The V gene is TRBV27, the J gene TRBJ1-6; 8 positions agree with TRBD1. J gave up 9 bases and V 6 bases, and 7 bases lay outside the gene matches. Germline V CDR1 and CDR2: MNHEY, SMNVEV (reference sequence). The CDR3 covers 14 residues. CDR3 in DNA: TGTGCCAGCAGGTGGACAGGGACGTCTTCACCCCTCCACTTT. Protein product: CASRWTGTSSPLHF.

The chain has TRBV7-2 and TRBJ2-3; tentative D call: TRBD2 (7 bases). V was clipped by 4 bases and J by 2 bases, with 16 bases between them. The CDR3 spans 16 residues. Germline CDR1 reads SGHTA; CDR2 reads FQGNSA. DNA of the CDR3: TGTGCCAGCAGCTGGGGGGGGCGCGGTACCACAGATACGCAGTATTTT. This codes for CASSWGGRGTTDTQYF.

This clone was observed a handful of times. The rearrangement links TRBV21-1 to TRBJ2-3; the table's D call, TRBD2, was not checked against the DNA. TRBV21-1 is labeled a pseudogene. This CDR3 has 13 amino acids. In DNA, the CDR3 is TGTGCCAGCAGCAATAGTCGGGTTGATACGCAGTATTTT. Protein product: CASSNSRVDTQYF.

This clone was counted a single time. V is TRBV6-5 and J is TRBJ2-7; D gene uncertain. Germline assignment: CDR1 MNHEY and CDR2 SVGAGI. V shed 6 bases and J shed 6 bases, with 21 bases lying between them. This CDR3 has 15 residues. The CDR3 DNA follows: TGTGCCAGCAGCTCCGCCTTGAGCTCTGTTCCCGAGCAGTACTTC. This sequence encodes CASSSALSSVPEQYF.

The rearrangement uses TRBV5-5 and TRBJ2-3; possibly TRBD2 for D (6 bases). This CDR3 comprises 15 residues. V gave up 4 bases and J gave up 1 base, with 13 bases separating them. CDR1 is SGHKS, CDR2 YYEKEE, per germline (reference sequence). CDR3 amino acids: CASSAIPGGTDTQYF. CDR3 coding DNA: TGTGCCAGCAGCGCTATACCGGGGGGCACAGATACGCAGTATTTT.

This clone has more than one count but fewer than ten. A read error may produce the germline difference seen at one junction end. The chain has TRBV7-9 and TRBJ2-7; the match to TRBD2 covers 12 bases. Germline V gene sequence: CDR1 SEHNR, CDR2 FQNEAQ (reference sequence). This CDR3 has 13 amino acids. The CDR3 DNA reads TGTGCCAGCAGCCCGCAGACTAGCGGGAGTCTGAACTTC. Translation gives CASSPQTSGSLNF.

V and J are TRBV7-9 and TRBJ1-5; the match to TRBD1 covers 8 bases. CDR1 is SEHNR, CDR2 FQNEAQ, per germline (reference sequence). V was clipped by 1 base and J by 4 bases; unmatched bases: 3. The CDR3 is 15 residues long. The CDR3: CASSLGTGTNQPQHF. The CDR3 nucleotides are TGTGCCAGCAGCTTAGGGACAGGGACTAATCAGCCCCAGCATTTT.

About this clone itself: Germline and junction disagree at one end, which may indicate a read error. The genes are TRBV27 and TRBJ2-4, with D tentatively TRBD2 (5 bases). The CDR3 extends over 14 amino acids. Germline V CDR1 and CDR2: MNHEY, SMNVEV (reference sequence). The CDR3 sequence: CASPRAAPKSIQYF. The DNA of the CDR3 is TGTGCCAGCCCGAGGGCAGCCCCTAAAAGCATTCAGTACTTC.

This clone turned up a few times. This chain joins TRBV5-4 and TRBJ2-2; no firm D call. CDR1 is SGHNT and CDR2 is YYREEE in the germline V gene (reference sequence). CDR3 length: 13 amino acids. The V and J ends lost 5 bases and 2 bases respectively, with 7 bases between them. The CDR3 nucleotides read TGTGCCAGCAGACCAGGAAACACCGGGGAGCTGTTTTTT. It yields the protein CASRPGNTGELFF.

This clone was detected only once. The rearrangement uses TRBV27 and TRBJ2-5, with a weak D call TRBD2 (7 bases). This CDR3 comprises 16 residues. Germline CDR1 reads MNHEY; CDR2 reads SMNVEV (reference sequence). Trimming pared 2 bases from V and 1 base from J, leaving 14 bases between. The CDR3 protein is CASSLMGGGVQETQYF. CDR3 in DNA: TGTGCCAGCAGTTTAATGGGAGGGGGGGTCCAAGAGACCCAGTACTTC.